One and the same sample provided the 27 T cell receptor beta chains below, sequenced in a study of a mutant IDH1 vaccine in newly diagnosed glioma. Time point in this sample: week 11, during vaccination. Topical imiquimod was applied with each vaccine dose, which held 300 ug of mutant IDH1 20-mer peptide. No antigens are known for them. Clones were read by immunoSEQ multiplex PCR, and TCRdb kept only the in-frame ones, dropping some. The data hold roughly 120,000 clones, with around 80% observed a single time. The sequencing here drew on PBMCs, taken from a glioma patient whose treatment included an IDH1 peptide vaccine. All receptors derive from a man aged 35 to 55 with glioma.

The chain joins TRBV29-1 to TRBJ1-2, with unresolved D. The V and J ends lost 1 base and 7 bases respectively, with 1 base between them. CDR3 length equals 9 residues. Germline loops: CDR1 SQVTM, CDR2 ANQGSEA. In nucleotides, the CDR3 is TGCAGCGTTGAAGGTGGCTACACCTTC. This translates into CSVEGGYTF.

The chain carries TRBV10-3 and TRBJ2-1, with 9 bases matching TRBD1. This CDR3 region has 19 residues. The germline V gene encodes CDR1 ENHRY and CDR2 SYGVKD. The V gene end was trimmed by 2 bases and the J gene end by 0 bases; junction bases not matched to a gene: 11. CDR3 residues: CAISEPHGETGGSYNEQFF. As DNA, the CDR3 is TGTGCCATCAGTGAGCCACATGGGGAGACAGGGGGCTCCTACAATGAGCAGTTCTTC.

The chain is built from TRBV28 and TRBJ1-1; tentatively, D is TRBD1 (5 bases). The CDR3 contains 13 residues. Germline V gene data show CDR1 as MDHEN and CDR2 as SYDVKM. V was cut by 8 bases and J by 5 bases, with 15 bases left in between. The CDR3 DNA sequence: TGTGCCAGCGGTACCGGGACGAGAACTGAAGCTTTCTTT. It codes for CASGTGTRTEAFF.

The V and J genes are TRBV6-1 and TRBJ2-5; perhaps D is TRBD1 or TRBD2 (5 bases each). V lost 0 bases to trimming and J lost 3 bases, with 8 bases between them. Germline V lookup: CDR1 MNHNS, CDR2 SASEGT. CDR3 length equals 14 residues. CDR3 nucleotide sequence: TGTGCCAGCAGTGAAGCGGGACGGAAAGAGACCCAGTACTTC. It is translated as CASSEAGRKETQYF.

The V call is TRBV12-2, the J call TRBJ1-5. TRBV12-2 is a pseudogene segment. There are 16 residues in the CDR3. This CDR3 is CASRFEDSYSNQPQHF. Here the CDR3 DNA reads TGTGCAAGTCGCTTCGAGGACTCTTATAGCAATCAGCCCCAGCATTTT.

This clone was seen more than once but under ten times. In nucleotides, the CDR3 is TGCGCCAGCAGCTCGACAGGGGGCTCCAATCAGCCCCAGCATTTT. Translated: CASSSTGGSNQPQHF. The rearrangement joins TRBV5-1 to TRBJ1-5; 10 nucleotides match TRBD1. The germline V gene has CDR1 SGHRS and CDR2 YFSETQ. Trimming at V came to 3 bases and at J to 3 bases, leaving 3 bases not matched to a gene. The CDR3 runs to 15 residues.

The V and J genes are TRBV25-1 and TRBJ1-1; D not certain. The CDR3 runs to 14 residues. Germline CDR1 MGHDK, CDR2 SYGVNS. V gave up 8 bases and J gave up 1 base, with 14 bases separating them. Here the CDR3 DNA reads TGTGCCAGCCGGTTTGGAGGGCAGAACACTGAAGCTTTCTTT. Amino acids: CASRFGGQNTEAFF.

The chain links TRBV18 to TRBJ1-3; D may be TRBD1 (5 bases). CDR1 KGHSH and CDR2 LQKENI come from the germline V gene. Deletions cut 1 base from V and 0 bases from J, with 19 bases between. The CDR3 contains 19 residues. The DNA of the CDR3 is TGTGCCAGCTCACCACTCTTTGCCCCCGGGGGGATCTCTGGAAACACCATATATTTT. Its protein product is CASSPLFAPGGISGNTIYF.

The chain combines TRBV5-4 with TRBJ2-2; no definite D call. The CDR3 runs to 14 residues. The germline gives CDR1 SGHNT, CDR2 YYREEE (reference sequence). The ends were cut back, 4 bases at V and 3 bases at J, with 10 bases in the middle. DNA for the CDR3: TGTGCCAGCAGCCGACCTCAGGACACCGGGGAGCTGTTTTTT. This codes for CASSRPQDTGELFF.

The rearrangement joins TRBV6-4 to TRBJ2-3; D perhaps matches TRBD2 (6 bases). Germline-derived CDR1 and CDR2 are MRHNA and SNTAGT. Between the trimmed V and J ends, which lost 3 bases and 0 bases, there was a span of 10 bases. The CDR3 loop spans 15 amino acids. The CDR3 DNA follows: TGTGCCAGCAGTGAAGGTGGGAGGAGCACAGATACGCAGTATTTT. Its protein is CASSEGGRSTDTQYF.

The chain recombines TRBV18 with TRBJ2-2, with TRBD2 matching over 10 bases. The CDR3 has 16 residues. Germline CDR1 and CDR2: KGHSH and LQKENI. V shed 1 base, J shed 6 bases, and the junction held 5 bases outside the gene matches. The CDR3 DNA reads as TGTGCCAGCTCACCACGCCTAGCGGGAGTATCCGGGGAGCTGTTTTTT. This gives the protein CASSPRLAGVSGELFF.

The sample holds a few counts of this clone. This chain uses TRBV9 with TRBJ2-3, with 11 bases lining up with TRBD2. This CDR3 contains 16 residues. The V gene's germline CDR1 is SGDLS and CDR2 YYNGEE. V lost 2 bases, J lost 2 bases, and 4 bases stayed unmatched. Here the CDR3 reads CASSVLAGGPTDTQYF. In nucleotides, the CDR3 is TGTGCCAGCAGCGTCCTAGCGGGGGGTCCCACAGATACGCAGTATTTT.

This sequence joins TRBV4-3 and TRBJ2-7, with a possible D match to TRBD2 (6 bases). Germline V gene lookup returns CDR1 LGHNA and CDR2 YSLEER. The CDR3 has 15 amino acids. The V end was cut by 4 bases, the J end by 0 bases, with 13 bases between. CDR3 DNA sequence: TGCGCCAGCAGCCGCCACCTGGGGGGCTCCTACGAGCAGTACTTC. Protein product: CASSRHLGGSYEQYF.

The CDR3 sequence: CASSVGQINNEQFF. DNA for the CDR3: TGTGCCAGTAGTGTGGGACAAATTAACAATGAGCAGTTCTTC. The V call is TRBV19, the J call TRBJ2-1; D perhaps matches TRBD1 (6 bases). Deletions cut 5 bases from V and 5 bases from J, with 13 bases between. Germline lookup yields CDR1 LNHDA and CDR2 SQIVND (reference sequence). The CDR3 spans 14 residues. Full variable domain (remainder filled in from reference TRBV19 and TRBJ2-1): DGGITQSPKYLFRKEGQNVTLSCEQNLNHDAMYWYRQDPGQGLRLIYYSQIVNDFQKGDIAEGYSVSREKKESFPLTVTSAQKNPTAFYLCASSVGQINNEQFFGPGTRLTVL.

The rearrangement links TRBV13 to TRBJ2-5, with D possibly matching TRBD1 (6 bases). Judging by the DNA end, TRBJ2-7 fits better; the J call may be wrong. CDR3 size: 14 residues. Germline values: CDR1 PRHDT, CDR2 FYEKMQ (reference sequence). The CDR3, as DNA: TGTGCCAGCAGCTTCGGACAGAGCTCCTACGAGCAGTACTTC. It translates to CASSFGQSSYEQYF.

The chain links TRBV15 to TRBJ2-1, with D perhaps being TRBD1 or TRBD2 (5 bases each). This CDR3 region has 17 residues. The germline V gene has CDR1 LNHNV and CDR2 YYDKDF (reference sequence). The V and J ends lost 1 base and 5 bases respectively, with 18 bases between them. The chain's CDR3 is CATSRGDRGWKNNEQFF. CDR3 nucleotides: TGTGCCACCAGCAGAGGGGACCGCGGATGGAAAAACAATGAGCAGTTCTTC.

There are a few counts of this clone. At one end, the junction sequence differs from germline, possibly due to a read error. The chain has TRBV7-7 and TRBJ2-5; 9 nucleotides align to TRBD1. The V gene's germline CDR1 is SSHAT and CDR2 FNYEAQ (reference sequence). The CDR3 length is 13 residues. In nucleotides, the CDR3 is TGTGCTAGCAGCTTGGACAGGGGCGAGACCCAGTACTTC. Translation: CASSLDRGETQYF.

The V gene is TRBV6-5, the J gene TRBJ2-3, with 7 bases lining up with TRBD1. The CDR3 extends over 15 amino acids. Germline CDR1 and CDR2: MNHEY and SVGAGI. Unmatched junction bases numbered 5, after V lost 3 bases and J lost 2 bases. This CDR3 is CASSYYRGTTDTQYF. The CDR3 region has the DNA TGTGCCAGCAGTTATTACAGGGGCACCACAGATACGCAGTATTTT.

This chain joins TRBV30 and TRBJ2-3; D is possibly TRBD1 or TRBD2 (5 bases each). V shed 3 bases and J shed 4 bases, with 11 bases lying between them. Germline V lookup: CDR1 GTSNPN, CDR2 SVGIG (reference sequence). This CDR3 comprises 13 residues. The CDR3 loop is CAWSALGADTQYF. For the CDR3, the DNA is TGTGCCTGGAGCGCTTTGGGGGCAGATACGCAGTATTTT.

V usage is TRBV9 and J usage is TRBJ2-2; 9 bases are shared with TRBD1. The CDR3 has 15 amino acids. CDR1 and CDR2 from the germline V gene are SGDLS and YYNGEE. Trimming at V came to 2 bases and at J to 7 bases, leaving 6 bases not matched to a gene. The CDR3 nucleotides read TGTGCCAGCAGCGTTGACAGGGGGTATGGCGGGGAGCTGTTTTTT. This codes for CASSVDRGYGGELFF.

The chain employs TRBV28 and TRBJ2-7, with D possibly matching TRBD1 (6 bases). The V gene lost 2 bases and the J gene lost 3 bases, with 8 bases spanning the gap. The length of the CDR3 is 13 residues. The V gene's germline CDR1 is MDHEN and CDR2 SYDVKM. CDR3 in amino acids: CASSLHRDYEQYF. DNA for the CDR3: TGTGCCAGCAGTTTACACAGGGACTACGAGCAGTACTTC. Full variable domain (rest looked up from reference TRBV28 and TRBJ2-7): DVKVTQSSRYLVKRTGEKVFLECVQDMDHENMFWYRQDPGLGLRLIYFSYDVKMKEKGDIPEGYSVSREKKERFSLILESASTNQTSMYLCASSLHRDYEQYFGPGTRLTVT.

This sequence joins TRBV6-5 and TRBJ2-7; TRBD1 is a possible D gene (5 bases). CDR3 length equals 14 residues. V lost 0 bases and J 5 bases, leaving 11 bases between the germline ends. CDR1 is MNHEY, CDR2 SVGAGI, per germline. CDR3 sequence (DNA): TGTGCCAGCAGTTACTCATGGGGCCGGGACGAGCAGTACTTC. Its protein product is CASSYSWGRDEQYF.

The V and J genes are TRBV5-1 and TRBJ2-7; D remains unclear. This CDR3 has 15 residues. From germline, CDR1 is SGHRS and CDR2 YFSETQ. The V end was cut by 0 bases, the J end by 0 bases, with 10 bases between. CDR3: CASSLAGHSSYEQYF. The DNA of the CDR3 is TGCGCCAGCAGCTTGGCCGGGCACAGCTCCTACGAGCAGTACTTC.

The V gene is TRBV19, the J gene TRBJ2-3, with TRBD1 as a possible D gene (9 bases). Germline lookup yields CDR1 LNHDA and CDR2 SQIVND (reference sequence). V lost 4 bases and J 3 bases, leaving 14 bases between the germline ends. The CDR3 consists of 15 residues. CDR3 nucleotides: TGTGCCAGTAGTACGGGAGGGACAGGGACAGATACGCAGTATTTT. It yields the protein CASSTGGTGTDTQYF.

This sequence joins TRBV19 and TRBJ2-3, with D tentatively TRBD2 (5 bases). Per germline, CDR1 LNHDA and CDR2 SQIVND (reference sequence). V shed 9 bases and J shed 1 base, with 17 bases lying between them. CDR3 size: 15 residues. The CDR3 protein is CASPPLDSRTDTQYF. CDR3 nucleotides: TGTGCCAGCCCCCCCTTGGACTCTCGCACAGATACGCAGTATTTT.

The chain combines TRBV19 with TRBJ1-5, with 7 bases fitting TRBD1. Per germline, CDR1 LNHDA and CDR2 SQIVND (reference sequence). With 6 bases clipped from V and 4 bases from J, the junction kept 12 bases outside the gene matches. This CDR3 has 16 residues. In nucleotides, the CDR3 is TGTGCCAGTAGGGGTTCTGGACAGGTGAAGAATCAGCCCCAGCATTTT. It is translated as CASRGSGQVKNQPQHF.

In DNA, the CDR3 is TGTGCCAGCCAACTAGGGGACAGGAGTGAAAAACTGTTTTTT. As protein: CASQLGDRSEKLFF. The genes are TRBV7-9 and TRBJ1-4; 8 nucleotides match TRBD1. The J segment lost 7 bases and the V segment lost 8 bases, leaving 9 bases of the junction unmatched. This CDR3 contains 14 residues. CDR1 and CDR2 (germline): SEHNR, FQNEAQ (reference sequence).